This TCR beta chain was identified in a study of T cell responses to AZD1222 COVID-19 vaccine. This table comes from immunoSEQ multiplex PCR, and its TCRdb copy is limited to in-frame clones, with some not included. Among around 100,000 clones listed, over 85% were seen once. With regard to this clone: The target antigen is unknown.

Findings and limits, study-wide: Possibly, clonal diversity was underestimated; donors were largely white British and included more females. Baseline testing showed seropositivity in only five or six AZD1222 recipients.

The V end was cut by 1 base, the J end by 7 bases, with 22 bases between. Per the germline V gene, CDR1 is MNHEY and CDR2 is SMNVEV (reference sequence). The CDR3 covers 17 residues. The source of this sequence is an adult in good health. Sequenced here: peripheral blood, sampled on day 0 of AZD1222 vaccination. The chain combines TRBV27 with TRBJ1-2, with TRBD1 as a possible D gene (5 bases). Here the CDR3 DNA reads TGTGCCAGCAGTTTATACGCCGTTACGGGGCCCGGCGGTGGCTACACCTTC. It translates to CASSLYAVTGPGGGYTF.